This T cell receptor beta chain was retrieved from a study of T cells after yellow fever vaccination. Germline V lookup: CDR1 LNHDA, CDR2 SQIVND (reference sequence). The CDR3 is 15 amino acids. V lost 5 bases and J lost 7; bases outside the gene matches: 11. Whole-study findings and limits: Boosting was followed by the reappearance of most primary-vaccination clones (approximately 97% CD4, 85% to 90% CD8). Abundant clonotypes (contaminants from the bulk population) could be present in FACS-sorted repertoires. The CD4 and CD8 compartments had a small share of their clonotypes in common.

One entry per CDR3 protein, called by TCRdb with MiXCR from the 5' RACE reads. The sample contains under 550,000 distinct CDR3 sequences, around a fifth of which appear only once. This clonotype has only a few counts. Its antigen is currently unknown. This sequence was found in a young man who received the YFV17D yellow fever vaccine. The rearrangement links TRBV19 to TRBJ1-5, with TRBD1 identical over 7 bases. The sequencing used PBMCs, collected more than 20 days after the first yellow fever vaccination. The chain's CDR3 is CASSVGQRLRQPQHF. For the CDR3, the DNA is TGTGCCAGTAGTGTGGGACAGCGACTTCGGCAGCCCCAGCATTTT. Supplemented by reference TRBV19 and TRBJ1-5, the full variable domain reads DGGITQSPKYLFRKEGQNVTLSCEQNLNHDAMYWYRQDPGQGLRLIYYSQIVNDFQKGDIAEGYSVSREKKESFPLTVTSAQKNPTAFYLCASSVGQRLRQPQHFGDGTRLSIL.